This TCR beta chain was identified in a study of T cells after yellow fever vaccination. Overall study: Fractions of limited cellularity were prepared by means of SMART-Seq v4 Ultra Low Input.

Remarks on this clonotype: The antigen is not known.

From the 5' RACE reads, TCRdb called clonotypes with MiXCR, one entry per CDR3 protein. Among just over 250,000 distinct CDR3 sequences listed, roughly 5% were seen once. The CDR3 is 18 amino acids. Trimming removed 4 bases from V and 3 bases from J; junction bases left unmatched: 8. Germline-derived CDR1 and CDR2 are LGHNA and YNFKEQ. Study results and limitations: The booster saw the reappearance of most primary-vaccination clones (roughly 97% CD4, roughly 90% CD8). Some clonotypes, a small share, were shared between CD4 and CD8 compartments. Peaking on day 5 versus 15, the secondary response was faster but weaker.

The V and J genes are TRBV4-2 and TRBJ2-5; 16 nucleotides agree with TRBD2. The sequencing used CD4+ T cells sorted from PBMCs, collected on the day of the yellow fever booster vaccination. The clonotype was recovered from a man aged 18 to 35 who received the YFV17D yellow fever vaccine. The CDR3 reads CASSRGTSGGASEETQYF. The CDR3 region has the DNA TGTGCCAGCAGCCGGGGGACTAGCGGGGGGGCCTCGGAAGAGACCCAGTACTTC.